This T cell receptor beta chain was retrieved from a study of CD4 T cells in relation to SARS-CoV-2 and coronaviruses. TCRdb's table, derived via immunoSEQ multiplex PCR, lists solely in-frame clones and lacks some. The profile shows tens of thousands of clones, 92% of them singletons. Between the trimmed V and J ends, which lost 3 bases and 1 base, there was a span of 6 bases. The CDR3 runs 13 residues. In germline, CDR1 is SNHLY, CDR2 FYNNEI. The chain carries TRBV2 and TRBJ1-1; no definite D call. This sequence originates from an adult with COVID-19. Sample: naive CD4+ T cells from PBMCs. Subset given: naive CD4+ T cells isolated by negative enrichment. CDR3 loop: CASSEGRNTEAFF. The CDR3 nucleotides read TGTGCCAGCAGTGAGGGCCGGAACACTGAAGCTTTCTTT.